This T cell receptor (beta chain) was documented in a study of blood T cell repertoires in COVID-19. In the authors' methods: The assay estimated nucleated cells by amplifying reference gene primers. Produced via immunoSEQ multiplex PCR; TCRdb's table is partial and in-frame only. V, J and clone size reflect that table, while D and trimming were determined from the DNA. The table includes hundreds of thousands of clones, roughly 85% detected once. Participants were aged roughly 18 to 95 years, lived in 24 US areas, and enrolled virtually. In assigning cohorts, the study relied on participant-reported clinical history. The study recruited exposed participants who had met a COVID-19 case within 2 weeks before entry. The CDR3 consists of 11 residues. The germline V gene encodes CDR1 GTSNPN and CDR2 SVGIG (reference sequence). Concerning this clone: At one end the junction does not follow the germline gene, possibly because of a read error.

This clonotype was sampled from a woman aged 50 to 60 who had been exposed to COVID-19. The genes are TRBV30 and TRBJ1-1, with 8 bases identical to TRBD1. The material sequenced was PBMCs or T cells enriched from blood (not recorded which). CDR3: CAWNRQGWVHF. The CDR3 DNA sequence: TGTGCCTGGAACCGACAGGGGTGGGTGCACTTT.